Reported below is one T cell receptor (beta chain). V was pared by 5 bases and J by 6 bases, with 9 bases between. There are 12 residues in the CDR3. Looked up from germline, CDR1 is MNHEY and CDR2 is SVGEGT. TCRdb reprocessed the PCR reads with MiXCR, giving one entry per CDR3 protein. The sample has about 15,000 distinct CDR3 sequences, 60% seen once. Time point given: before preoperative PTX-NDP chemotherapy. The record originates from a study of esophageal squamous cell carcinoma under preoperative chemotherapy. The rearrangement uses TRBV6-2 or TRBV6-3 and TRBJ2-3; the D is unclear. The TCR was taken from a human donor with esophageal squamous cell carcinoma. The donor label of this sample is uncertain. Sampling was done from a patient given preoperative chemotherapy. Here the CDR3 DNA reads TGTGCCAGCAGTACCTACCCTGATACGCAGTATTTT. Its translation: CASSTYPDTQYF.